A single sample gave rise to the 18 T cell receptor beta chains below, sequenced in a study of blood T cell repertoires in COVID-19. Clones were sequenced by immunoSEQ multiplex PCR, and TCRdb holds only the in-frame ones, with some missing. Counted here are about 300,000 clones, around 90% occurring once; the ten biggest clones make up roughly 1.1%. Sequences were obtained from PBMCs or T cells enriched from blood (not recorded which). The receptors originated from a woman aged 25 to 45 who had recovered from COVID-19.

V gene TRBV27 combines with J gene TRBJ1-3; weak D call: TRBD1 (6 bases). The V gene's germline CDR1 is MNHEY and CDR2 SMNVEV (reference sequence). V was pared by 3 bases and J by 3 bases, with 12 bases between. The length of the CDR3 is 15 residues. CDR3 region: CASSFGGGSGNTIYF. CDR3 DNA sequence: TGTGCCAGCAGTTTTGGGGGGGGCAGTGGAAACACCATATATTTT.

The J gene is TRBJ2-2, the V gene TRBV11-2; 7 positions agree with TRBD1. Germline V CDR1 and CDR2: SGHAT, FQNNGV. The CDR3 runs 15 residues. V was pared by 4 bases and J by 1 base, with 3 bases of the junction left unmatched. The CDR3 reads CASSSGQVNTGELFF. CDR3 in DNA: TGTGCCAGCAGCTCCGGACAGGTGAACACCGGGGAGCTGTTTTTT.

V is TRBV5-1 and J is TRBJ2-7; 10 nucleotides align to TRBD1. V trimming: 4 bases; J trimming: 6 bases; junction bases outside the gene matches: 10. CDR1 and CDR2 (germline): SGHRS, YFSETQ. CDR3 length equals 15 residues. CDR3 bases: TGCGCCAGCAGCCCTGGGGGGACAGGGGATAGCGAGCAGTACTTC. Translating it yields CASSPGGTGDSEQYF.

The rearrangement links TRBV15 to TRBJ2-1; 8 bases line up with TRBD2. Unmatched junction bases numbered 8, after V lost 1 base and J lost 6 bases. The CDR3 contains 16 residues. Germline V lookup: CDR1 LNHNV, CDR2 YYDKDF (reference sequence). CDR3 nucleotide sequence: TGTGCCACCAGCAGAGCCCGTAGCGGGAACTTCAATGAGCAGTTCTTC. Protein sequence: CATSRARSGNFNEQFF.

Points on this clone: Other DNA sequences within the sample encode an identical CDR3. This sequence joins TRBV5-4 and TRBJ2-3; TRBD2 might be the D (6 bases). Germline V gene sequence: CDR1 SGHNT, CDR2 YYREEE (reference sequence). V lost 0 bases, J lost 4 bases, and 6 bases lay in between. This CDR3 region has 13 residues. Here the CDR3 DNA reads TGTGCCAGCAGCTTGGGGGGGGCAGATACGCAGTATTTT. Residues: CASSLGGADTQYF.

This CDR3 is CASSVLTTDRQFF. CDR3 nucleotides: TGTGCCAGCAGCGTCCTAACCACGGACAGGCAGTTCTTC. The chain has TRBV9 and TRBJ2-1, with D perhaps TRBD1 (6 bases). CDR1 and CDR2 from the germline V gene are SGDLS and YYNGEE. With 2 bases removed from V and 12 bases from J, the gap between germline ends came to 15 bases. CDR3 length: 13 amino acids.

This chain connects TRBV9 to TRBJ1-5, with 7 bases matching TRBD1. The CDR3 has 15 residues. Per germline, CDR1 SGDLS and CDR2 YYNGEE. V lost 4 bases to trimming and J lost 1 base; unmatched junction nucleotides: 5. The DNA for the CDR3 is TGTGCCAGCAGCCAGGGGGTGATGAGCAATCAGCCCCAGCATTTT. Protein sequence: CASSQGVMSNQPQHF.

The genes are TRBV4-3 and TRBJ2-7, with TRBD1 as a possible D gene (6 bases). Deletions cut 2 bases from V and 4 bases from J, with 12 bases between. CDR3 size: 14 residues. Germline V CDR1 and CDR2: LGHNA, YSLEER. DNA of the CDR3: TGCGCCAGCAGCCAATACGAGAGGGGGTACGAGCAGTACTTC. It translates to CASSQYERGYEQYF.

The rearrangement uses TRBV7-3 and TRBJ2-1, with 7 bases lining up with TRBD2. After removal of 2 bases from V and 3 bases from J, the junction contained 1 base not matched to a gene. Germline lookup yields CDR1 SGHTA and CDR2 FQGTGA. The CDR3 runs 14 residues. CDR3 sequence (DNA): TGTGCCAGCAGCTTAGCGGGAGACTACAATGAGCAGTTCTTC. This translates into CASSLAGDYNEQFF. The whole variable domain, remainder taken from reference TRBV7-3 and TRBJ2-1, is GAGVSQTPSNKVTEKGKYVELRCDPISGHTALYWYRQSLGQGPEFLIYFQGTGAADDSGLPNDRFFAVRPEGSVSTLKIQRTERGDSAVYLCASSLAGDYNEQFFGPGTRLTVL.

This chain links TRBV14 with TRBJ2-1; possible D gene TRBD1, 5 bases. This CDR3 is built from 12 residues. Germline CDR1 and CDR2: SGHDN and FVKESK. V dropped 5 bases and J dropped 14 bases, with 16 bases sitting between them. Here the CDR3 reads CASSGPGLFKFF. The CDR3, as DNA: TGTGCCAGCAGCGGGCCAGGGCTTTTTAAGTTCTTC. The full variable domain, in which reference TRBV14 and TRBJ2-1 provide the parts outside the CDR3, is EAGVTQFPSHSVIEKGQTVTLRCDPISGHDNLYWYRRVMGKEIKFLLHFVKESKQDESGMPNNRFLAERTGGTYSTLKVQPAELEDSGVYFCASSGPGLFKFFGPGTRLTVL.

The V call is TRBV7-9, the J call TRBJ1-2; 7 nucleotides agree with TRBD1. V shed 3 bases and J 4 bases; nucleotides not matched to a gene: 11. CDR3 length: 16 residues. Looked up from germline, CDR1 is SEHNR and CDR2 is FQNEAQ (reference sequence). For the CDR3, the DNA is TGTGCCAGCAGCTTCTCTACAAAGGACAGGATCTATGGCTACACCTTC. Protein product: CASSFSTKDRIYGYTF.

The chain combines TRBV7-2 with TRBJ2-7, with TRBD2 matching 13 bases. Germline CDR1 SGHTA, CDR2 FQGNSA. With 5 bases clipped from V and 4 bases from J, the junction kept 2 bases outside the gene matches. This CDR3 is 14 amino acids long. The CDR3 reads CASSLTSGRYEQYF. CDR3 coding DNA: TGTGCCAGCAGCCTGACTAGCGGGAGGTACGAGCAGTACTTC.

The gene calls are TRBV27 and TRBJ2-7, with 8 bases aligning to TRBD1. There are 14 residues in the CDR3. The trim removed 5 bases at V and 4 bases at J, leaving 7 bases unmatched. Germline values: CDR1 MNHEY, CDR2 SMNVEV (reference sequence). Here the CDR3 reads CASSLGQGKYEQYF. The CDR3 DNA reads as TGTGCCAGCAGTCTAGGACAGGGAAAGTACGAGCAGTACTTC.

This clone is a singleton in its sample. The CDR3 loop reads CASGLAGEQEQFF. For the CDR3, the DNA is TGTGCTAGTGGTTTGGCGGGAGAGCAAGAGCAGTTCTTC. The rearrangement uses TRBV12-5 and TRBJ2-1; possible D gene TRBD2, 6 bases. The CDR3 extends over 13 amino acids. The germline CDR1 and CDR2 sequences are LGHNT and FRNRAP. The V end lost 1 base, the J end lost 10 bases, and 11 bases lay between the germline ends.

The V gene is TRBV7-9, the J gene TRBJ1-1; D is possibly TRBD1 (6 bases). Per the germline V gene, CDR1 is SEHNR and CDR2 is FQNEAQ (reference sequence). Trimming took 1 base from V and 5 from J, leaving 17 bases between them. This CDR3 spans 16 amino acids. The CDR3 sequence is CASSLEGRGKRTEAFF. The CDR3 bases are TGTGCCAGCAGCTTAGAGGGCAGGGGAAAAAGGACTGAAGCTTTCTTT.

DNA for the CDR3: TGCAGCGTTGAGGACAGGGGAACTGGCTACACCTTC. Its protein product is CSVEDRGTGYTF. The chain recombines TRBV29-1 with TRBJ1-2; 9 bases are a match to TRBD1. Germline V gives CDR1 SQVTM, CDR2 ANQGSEA. The CDR3 loop spans 12 amino acids. With V trimmed by 3 bases and J by 7 bases, 3 bases remained unmatched.

The chain links TRBV7-2 to TRBJ2-7; 7 nucleotides align to TRBD1. Losses at the gene ends were 2 bases for V and 2 bases for J; bases not matched to a gene: 6. CDR1 is SGHTA, CDR2 FQGNSA, per germline. The CDR3 runs to 15 residues. The CDR3 region is CASSLRMGQPYEQYF. The CDR3 region has the DNA TGTGCCAGCAGCTTAAGGATGGGACAGCCCTACGAGCAGTACTTC.

The chain recombines TRBV6-5 with TRBJ2-1; no reliable D call. The length of the CDR3 is 13 residues. V lost 2 bases and J 10 bases, leaving 12 bases between the germline ends. The V gene's germline CDR1 is MNHEY and CDR2 SVGAGI. DNA for the CDR3: TGTGCCAGCAGTTACAAGGAGAACCTCGAGCAGTTCTTC. It is translated as CASSYKENLEQFF.